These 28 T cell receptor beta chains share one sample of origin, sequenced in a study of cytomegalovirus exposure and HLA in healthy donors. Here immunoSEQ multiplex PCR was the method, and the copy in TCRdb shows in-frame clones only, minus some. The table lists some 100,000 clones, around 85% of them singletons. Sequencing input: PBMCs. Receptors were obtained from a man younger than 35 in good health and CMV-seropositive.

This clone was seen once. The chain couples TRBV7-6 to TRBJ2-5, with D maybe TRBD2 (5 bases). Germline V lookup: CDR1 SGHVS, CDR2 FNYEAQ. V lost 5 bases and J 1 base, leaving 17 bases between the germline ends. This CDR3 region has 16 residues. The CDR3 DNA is TGTGCCAGCAGCCCGGGGAGCCAAGGCCCCCAAGAGACCCAGTACTTC. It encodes CASSPGSQGPQETQYF.

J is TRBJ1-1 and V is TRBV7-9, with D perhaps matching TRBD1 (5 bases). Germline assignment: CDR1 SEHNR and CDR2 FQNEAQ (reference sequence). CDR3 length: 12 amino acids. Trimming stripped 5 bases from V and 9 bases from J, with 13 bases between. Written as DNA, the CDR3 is TGTGCCAGCAGCCCCCAGCCAGGGAAAGCTTTCTTT. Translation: CASSPQPGKAFF.

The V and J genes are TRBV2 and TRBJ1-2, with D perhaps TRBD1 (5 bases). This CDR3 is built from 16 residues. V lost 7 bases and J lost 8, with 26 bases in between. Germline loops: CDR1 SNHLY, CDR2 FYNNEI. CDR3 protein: CASIPDGDGYGGGYTF. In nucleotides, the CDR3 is TGTGCCAGCATCCCAGATGGGGACGGATACGGAGGGGGCTACACCTTC.

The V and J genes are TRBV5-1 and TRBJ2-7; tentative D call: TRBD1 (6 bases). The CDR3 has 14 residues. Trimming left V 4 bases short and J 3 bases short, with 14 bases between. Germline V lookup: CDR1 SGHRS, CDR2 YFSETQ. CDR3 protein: CASSGRDTVYEQYF. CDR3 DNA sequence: TGCGCCAGCAGCGGCCGGGACACAGTCTACGAGCAGTACTTC. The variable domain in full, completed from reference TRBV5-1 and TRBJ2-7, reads KAGVTQTPRYLIKTRGQQVTLSCSPISGHRSVSWYQQTPGQGLQFLFEYFSETQRNKGNFPGRFSGRQFSNSRSEMNVSTLELGDSALYLCASSGRDTVYEQYFGPGTRLTVT.

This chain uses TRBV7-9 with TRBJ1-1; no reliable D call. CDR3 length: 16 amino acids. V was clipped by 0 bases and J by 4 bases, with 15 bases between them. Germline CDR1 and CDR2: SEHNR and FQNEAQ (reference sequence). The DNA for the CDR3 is TGTGCCAGCAGCTTAGCGTACCGAGACGAGGGCACTGAAGCTTTCTTT. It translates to CASSLAYRDEGTEAFF.

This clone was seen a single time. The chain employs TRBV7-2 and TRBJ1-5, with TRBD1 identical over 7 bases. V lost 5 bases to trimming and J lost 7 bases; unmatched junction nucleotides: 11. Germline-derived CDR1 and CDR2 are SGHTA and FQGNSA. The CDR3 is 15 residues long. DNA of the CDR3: TGTGCCAGCAGCCCGCCCCCAGGGGGAAACCAGCCCCAGCATTTT. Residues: CASSPPPGGNQPQHF.

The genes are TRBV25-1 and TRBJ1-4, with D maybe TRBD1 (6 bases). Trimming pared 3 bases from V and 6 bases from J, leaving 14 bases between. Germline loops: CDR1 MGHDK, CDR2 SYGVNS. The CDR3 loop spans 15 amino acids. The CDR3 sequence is CASSDGGGVDEKLFF. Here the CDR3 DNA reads TGTGCCAGCAGTGATGGTGGGGGCGTCGATGAAAAACTGTTTTTT.

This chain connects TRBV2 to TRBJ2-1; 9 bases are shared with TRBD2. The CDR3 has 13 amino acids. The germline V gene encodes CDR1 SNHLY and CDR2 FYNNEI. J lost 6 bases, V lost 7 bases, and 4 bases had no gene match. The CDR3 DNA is TGTGCCAGCAAATTGCGGGGGGGCAATGAGCAGTTCTTC. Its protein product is CASKLRGGNEQFF.

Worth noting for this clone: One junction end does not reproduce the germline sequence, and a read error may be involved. The CDR3: CASIESRGGGEQYF. The CDR3 coding sequence is TGCGCCAGCATTGAGTCTAGGGGGGGCGGCGAGCAGTACTTC. This chain links TRBV10-2 with TRBJ2-7; D perhaps matches TRBD2 (7 bases). Germline values: CDR1 WSHSY, CDR2 SAAADI. This CDR3 contains 14 residues.

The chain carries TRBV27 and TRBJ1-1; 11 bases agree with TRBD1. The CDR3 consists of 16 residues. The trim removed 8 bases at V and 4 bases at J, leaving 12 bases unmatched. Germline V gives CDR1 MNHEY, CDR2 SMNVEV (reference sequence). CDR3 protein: CASVRGQGVSGTEAFF. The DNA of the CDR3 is TGTGCCAGCGTACGGGGACAGGGGGTTTCGGGCACTGAAGCTTTCTTT.

CDR3 DNA: TGTGCCAGCAGTGGAGCGGGGGCCTACAATGAGCAGTTCTTC. Protein product: CASSGAGAYNEQFF. The gene calls are TRBV6-5 and TRBJ2-1, with 8 bases that match TRBD2. The germline gives CDR1 MNHEY, CDR2 SVGAGI. The ends lost 5 bases at V and 2 bases at J; junction bases unmatched: 2. The CDR3 length is 14 residues.

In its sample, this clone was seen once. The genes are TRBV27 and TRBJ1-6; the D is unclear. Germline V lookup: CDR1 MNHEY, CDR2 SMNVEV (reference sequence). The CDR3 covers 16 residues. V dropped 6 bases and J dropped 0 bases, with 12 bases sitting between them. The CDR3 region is CASRPSGLSYNSPLHF. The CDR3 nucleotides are TGTGCCAGCAGGCCGTCCGGTCTCTCCTATAATTCACCCCTCCACTTT.

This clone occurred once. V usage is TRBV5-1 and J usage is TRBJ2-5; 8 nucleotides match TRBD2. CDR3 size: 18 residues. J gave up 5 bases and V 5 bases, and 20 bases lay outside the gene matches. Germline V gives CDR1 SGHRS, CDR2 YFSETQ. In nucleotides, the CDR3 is TGCGCCAGCAGACCTACCTCCGGGACTAGGGATCTCCGGGAGACCCAGTACTTC. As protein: CASRPTSGTRDLRETQYF.

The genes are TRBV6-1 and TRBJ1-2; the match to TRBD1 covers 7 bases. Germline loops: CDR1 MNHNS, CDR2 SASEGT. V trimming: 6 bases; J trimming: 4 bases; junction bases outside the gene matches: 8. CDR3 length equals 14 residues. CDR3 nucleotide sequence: TGTGCCAGCAGGATAAAGGACAGGTCCTATGGCTACACCTTC. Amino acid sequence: CASRIKDRSYGYTF.

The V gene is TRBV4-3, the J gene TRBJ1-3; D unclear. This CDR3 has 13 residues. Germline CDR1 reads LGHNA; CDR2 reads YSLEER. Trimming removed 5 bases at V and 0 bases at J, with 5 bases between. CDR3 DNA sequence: TGCGCCAGCAGCGGGCTCTCTGGAAACACCATATATTTT. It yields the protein CASSGLSGNTIYF.

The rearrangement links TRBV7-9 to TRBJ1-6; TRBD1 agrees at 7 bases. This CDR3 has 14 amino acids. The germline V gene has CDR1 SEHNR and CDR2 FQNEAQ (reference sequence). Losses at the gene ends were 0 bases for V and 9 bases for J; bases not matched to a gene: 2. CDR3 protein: CASSLAGGTSPLHF. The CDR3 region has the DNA TGTGCCAGCAGCTTAGCAGGGGGCACTTCACCCCTCCACTTT.

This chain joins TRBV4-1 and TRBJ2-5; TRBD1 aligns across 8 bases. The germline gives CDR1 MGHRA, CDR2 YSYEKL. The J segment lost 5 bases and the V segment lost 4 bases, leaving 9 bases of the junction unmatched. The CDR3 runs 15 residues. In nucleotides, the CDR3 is TGCGCCAGCAGCCCGGGACTTACAGGGGGGGAGACCCAGTACTTC. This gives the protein CASSPGLTGGETQYF.

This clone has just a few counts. CDR3 nucleotides: TGTGCCAGCAGTGAAGGGACAGGGTATGAAAAACTGTTTTTT. Translating it yields CASSEGTGYEKLFF. The chain uses TRBV6-1 and TRBJ1-4; 8 bases are shared with TRBD1. Trimming took 1 base from V and 6 from J; bases not matched to a gene: 1. Germline CDR1 is MNHNS and CDR2 is SASEGT. This CDR3 is 14 amino acids long.

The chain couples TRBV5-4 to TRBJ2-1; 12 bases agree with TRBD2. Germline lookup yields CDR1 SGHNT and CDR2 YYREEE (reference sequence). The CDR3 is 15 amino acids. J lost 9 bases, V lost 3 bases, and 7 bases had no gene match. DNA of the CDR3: TGTGCCAGCAGCTGGGCTAGCGGGGGGGAAGGTGAGCAGTTCTTC. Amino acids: CASSWASGGEGEQFF.

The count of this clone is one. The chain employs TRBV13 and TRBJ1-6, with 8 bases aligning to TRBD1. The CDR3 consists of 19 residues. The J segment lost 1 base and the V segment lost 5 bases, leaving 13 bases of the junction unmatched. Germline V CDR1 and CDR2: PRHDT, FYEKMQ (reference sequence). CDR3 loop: CASSPSDRGPMSYNSPLHF. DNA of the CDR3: TGTGCCAGCAGCCCATCCGACAGGGGCCCCATGTCCTATAATTCACCCCTCCACTTT.

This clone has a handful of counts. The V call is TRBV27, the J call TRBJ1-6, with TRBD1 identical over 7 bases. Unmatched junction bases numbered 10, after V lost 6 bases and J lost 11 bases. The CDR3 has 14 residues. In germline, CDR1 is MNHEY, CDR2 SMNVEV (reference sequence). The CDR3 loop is CASRRQGTGAPLHF. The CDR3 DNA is TGTGCCAGCAGACGACAGGGTACTGGCGCACCCCTCCACTTT.

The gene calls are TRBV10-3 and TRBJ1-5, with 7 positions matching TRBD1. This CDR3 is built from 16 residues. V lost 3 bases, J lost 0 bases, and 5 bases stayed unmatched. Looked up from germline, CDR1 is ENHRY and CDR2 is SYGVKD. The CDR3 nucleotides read TGTGCCATCAGTGATATGGCAGGGGGTAGCAATCAGCCCCAGCATTTT. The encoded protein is CAISDMAGGSNQPQHF.

In DNA, the CDR3 is TGTGCCAGCAGCCCCTCGAGTACTGTATTCACTGAAGCTTTCTTT. Its protein product is CASSPSSTVFTEAFF. The chain uses TRBV7-9 and TRBJ1-1; no firm D call. Germline V gives CDR1 SEHNR, CDR2 FQNEAQ (reference sequence). V dropped 5 bases and J dropped 4 bases, with 17 bases sitting between them. The CDR3 has 15 residues.

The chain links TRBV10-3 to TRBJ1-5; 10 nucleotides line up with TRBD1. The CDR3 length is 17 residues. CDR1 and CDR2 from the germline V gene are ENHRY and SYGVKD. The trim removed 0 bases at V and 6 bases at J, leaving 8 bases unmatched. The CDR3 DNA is TGTGCCATCAGTGAGTCGGGACAGGGGTTGAGTGGTCAGCCCCAGCATTTT. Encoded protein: CAISESGQGLSGQPQHF.

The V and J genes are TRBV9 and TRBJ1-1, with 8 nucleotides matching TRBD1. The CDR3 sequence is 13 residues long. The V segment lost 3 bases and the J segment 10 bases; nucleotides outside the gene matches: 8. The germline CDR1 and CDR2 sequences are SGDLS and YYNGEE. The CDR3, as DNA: TGTGCCAGCAGCGGATCAGGGGGCTTAGGAGCTTTCTTT. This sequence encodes CASSGSGGLGAFF.

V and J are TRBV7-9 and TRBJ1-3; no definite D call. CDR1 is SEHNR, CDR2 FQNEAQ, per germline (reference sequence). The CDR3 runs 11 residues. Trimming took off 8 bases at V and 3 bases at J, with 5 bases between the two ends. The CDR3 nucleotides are TGTGCCAGCGCCAGTGGAAACACCATATATTTT. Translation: CASASGNTIYF.

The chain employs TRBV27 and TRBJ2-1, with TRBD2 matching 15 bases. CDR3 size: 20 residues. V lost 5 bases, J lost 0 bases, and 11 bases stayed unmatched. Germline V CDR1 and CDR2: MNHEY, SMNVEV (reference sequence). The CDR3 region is CASSPRTSGGAVSSYNEQFF. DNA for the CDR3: TGTGCCAGCAGTCCTCGGACTAGCGGGGGGGCCGTAAGCTCCTACAATGAGCAGTTCTTC.

For the CDR3, the DNA is TGTGCCAGCAGCCCCTCCGAAGCTTTCTTT. Protein sequence: CASSPSEAFF. The chain joins TRBV7-9 to TRBJ1-1; D remains ambiguous. Trimming shortened V by 5 bases and J by 8 bases, and 6 bases separated the two germline ends. The CDR3 has 10 residues. The germline V gene encodes CDR1 SEHNR and CDR2 FQNEAQ (reference sequence).